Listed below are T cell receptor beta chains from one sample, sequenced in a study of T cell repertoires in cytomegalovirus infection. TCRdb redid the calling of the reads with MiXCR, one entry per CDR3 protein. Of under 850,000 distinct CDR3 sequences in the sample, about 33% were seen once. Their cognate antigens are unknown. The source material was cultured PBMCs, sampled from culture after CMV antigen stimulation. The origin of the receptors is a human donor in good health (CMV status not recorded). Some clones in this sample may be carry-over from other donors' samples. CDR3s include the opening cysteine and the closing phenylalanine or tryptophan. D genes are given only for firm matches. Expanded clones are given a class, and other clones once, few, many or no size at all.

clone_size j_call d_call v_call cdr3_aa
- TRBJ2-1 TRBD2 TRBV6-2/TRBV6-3 CASSRGGGRAGNEQFF
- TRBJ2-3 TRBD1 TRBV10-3 CAIWGTDLSTDTQYF
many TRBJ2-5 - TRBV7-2 CASSLRAWTNQETQYF
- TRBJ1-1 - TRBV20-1 CSARDSRGNTEAFF
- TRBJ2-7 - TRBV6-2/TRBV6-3 CASTYKWEQYF
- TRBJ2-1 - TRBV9 CASSPFSGINSNEQFF
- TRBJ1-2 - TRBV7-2 CASSLAVMVGYTF
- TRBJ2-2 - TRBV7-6 CASSLEAEATGELFF
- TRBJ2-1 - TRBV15 CATSRARDYNEQFF
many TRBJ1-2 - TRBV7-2 CASSPQGTYGYTF
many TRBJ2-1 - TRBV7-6 CASSSRPDNEQFF
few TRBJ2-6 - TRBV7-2 CASSKRAAFDEALSGANVLTF
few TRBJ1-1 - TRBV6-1 CASSLIGGSEAFF
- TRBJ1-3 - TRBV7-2 CASSLVGGRGGNTIYF
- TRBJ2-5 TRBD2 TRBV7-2 CASSTRLAEETQYF
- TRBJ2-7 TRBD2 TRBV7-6 CASSLVLAGVYEQYF
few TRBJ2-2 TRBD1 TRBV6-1 CASQRQGLVYGELFF
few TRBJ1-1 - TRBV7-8 CASSPIEDGEAFF
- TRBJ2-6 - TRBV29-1 CSVDDSSGANVLTF
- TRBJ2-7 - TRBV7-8 CASSSTVLYEQYF
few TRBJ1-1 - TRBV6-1 CASSYGAGYTEAFF
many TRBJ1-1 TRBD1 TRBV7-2 CASSRQGGMNTEAFF
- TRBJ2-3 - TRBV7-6 CASSPSSRSDTQYF
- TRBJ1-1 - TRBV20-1 CSASEYRVDTEAFF
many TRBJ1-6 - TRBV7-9 CASSAEGVRGGPLHF
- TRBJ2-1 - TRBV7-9 CASNKDFSYNEQFF
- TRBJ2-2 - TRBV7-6 CASSPDEPGATRFF
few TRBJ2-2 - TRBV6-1 CASKRGLDTGELFF
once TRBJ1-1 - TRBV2 CASSVEGLGFTEAFF
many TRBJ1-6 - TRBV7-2 CASSLKTVGNSPLHF
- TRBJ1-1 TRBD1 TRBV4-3 CASSHWDRQRDEAFF
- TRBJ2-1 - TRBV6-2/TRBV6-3 CASTSRDPRVGGQFF
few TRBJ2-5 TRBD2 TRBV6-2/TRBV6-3 CASRPSGVETQYF
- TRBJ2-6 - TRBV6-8 CASSRDGPSGANVLTF
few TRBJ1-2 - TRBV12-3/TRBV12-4 CASSSGVLGNYGYTF
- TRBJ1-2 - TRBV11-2 CASSSGGPGYGYTF
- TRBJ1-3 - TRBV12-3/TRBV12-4 CASSRTAASGNTIYF
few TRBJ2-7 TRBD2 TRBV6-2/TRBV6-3 CASTVHLAAPKGYEQYF
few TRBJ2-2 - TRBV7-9 CASSTPTGSGELFF
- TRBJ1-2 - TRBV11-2 CASSFVGSAYGYTF
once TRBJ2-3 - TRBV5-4 CASSFSAGARTDTQYF
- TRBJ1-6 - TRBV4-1 CASSQPTETAAYNSPLHF